Below are 18 T cell receptor beta chains sequenced from a single sample in a study of early T cells in non-severe SARS-CoV-2 infection. A single record per CDR3 protein comes from TCRdb applying MiXCR to the 5' RACE reads. This sample has fewer than 20,000 distinct CDR3 sequences, with approximately 6.2% found just once. Material for sequencing was whole blood. These receptors all come from an adult who was a healthcare worker with PCR-confirmed SARS-CoV-2 infection or an uninfected control (not recorded which).

This clonotype appeared many times. The chain couples TRBV5-1 to TRBJ2-7; 7 nucleotides line up with TRBD1. CDR3 length: 15 amino acids. V dropped 3 bases and J dropped 2; count of bases not matched to a gene: 8. In germline, CDR1 is SGHRS, CDR2 YFSETQ. The CDR3 DNA is TGCGCCAGCAGCTATAACCGGGACAGTCCCTACGAGCAGTACTTC. Its protein is CASSYNRDSPYEQYF.

This clonotype was detected many times. As DNA, the CDR3 is TGTGCCAGCTCACCACGGGACAGATCCTACGAGCAGTACTTC. Amino acids: CASSPRDRSYEQYF. This rearrangement joins TRBV18 to TRBJ2-7; 7 positions match TRBD1. Trimming removed 1 base from V and 1 base from J; junction bases left unmatched: 1. The CDR3 runs 14 residues. Germline values: CDR1 KGHSH, CDR2 LQKENI.

This clonotype has a count of ten or more. The chain joins TRBV29-1 to TRBJ2-1, with 14 bases identical to TRBD2. CDR3 size: 14 residues. The germline CDR1 and CDR2 sequences are SQVTM and ANQGSEA. V lost 7 bases to trimming and J lost 7 bases; unmatched junction nucleotides: 6. CDR3 region: CSGGTSGSYNEQFF. CDR3 nucleotides: TGCAGCGGTGGGACTAGCGGGAGTTATAATGAGCAGTTCTTC.

This clonotype was seen ten or more times. The gene calls are TRBV7-3 and TRBJ2-1, with 13 bases that match TRBD2. V trimming: 5 bases; J trimming: 8 bases; junction bases outside the gene matches: 6. This CDR3 contains 15 residues. The germline CDR1 and CDR2 sequences are SGHTA and FQGTGA. CDR3 coding DNA: TGTGCCAGCAGCGATTGGACTAGCGGGAGCTATGAGCAGTTCTTC. It specifies CASSDWTSGSYEQFF.

At least ten counts were recorded for this clonotype. This sequence joins TRBV6-2 or TRBV6-3 and TRBJ2-1, with TRBD2 matching 12 bases. Germline CDR1 MNHEY, CDR2 SVGEGT. The CDR3 is 16 residues long. The ends lost 5 bases at V and 5 bases at J; junction bases unmatched: 7. CDR3 region: CASSAVRTSGNNEQFF. CDR3 DNA: TGTGCCAGCAGTGCCGTCCGGACTAGCGGGAACAATGAGCAGTTCTTC.

The genes are TRBV7-9 and TRBJ1-1; 12 bases agree with TRBD1. The CDR3 is 15 amino acids. CDR1 and CDR2 from the germline V gene are SEHNR and FQNEAQ (reference sequence). J lost 10 bases, V lost 0 bases, and 6 bases had no gene match. DNA for the CDR3: TGTGCCAGCAGCTTAGCGGTGGGACAGGGGGCCGCAGCTTTCTTT. Protein product: CASSLAVGQGAAAFF.

This clonotype was observed a few times. This rearrangement joins TRBV12-3 or TRBV12-4 to TRBJ2-7; a weak D match, TRBD1 (5 bases). The CDR3 is 14 amino acids. V was trimmed by 2 bases and J by 0 bases, leaving 8 bases between them. CDR3 protein: CASSLQGLSYEQYF. The DNA for the CDR3 is TGTGCCAGCAGTTTACAGGGCCTCTCCTACGAGCAGTACTTC.

V is TRBV6-6 and J is TRBJ2-5; 7 nucleotides agree with TRBD1. Germline assignment: CDR1 MNHNY and CDR2 SVGAGI (reference sequence). The CDR3 totals 15 residues. After removal of 6 bases from V and 0 bases from J, the junction contained 7 bases not matched to a gene. CDR3 amino acids: CASRRRTGDQETQYF. The DNA for the CDR3 is TGTGCCAGCAGGCGGAGGACAGGAGACCAAGAGACCCAGTACTTC.

The chain uses TRBV2 and TRBJ2-7; D is perhaps TRBD1 (5 bases). From germline, CDR1 is SNHLY and CDR2 FYNNEI. Trimming left V 7 bases short and J 2 bases short, with 9 bases between. The CDR3 loop spans 12 amino acids. CDR3 nucleotide sequence: TGTGCCAGCAACAGGCTAACCTACGAGCAGTACTTC. It is translated as CASNRLTYEQYF.

This clonotype showed up many times. The chain carries TRBV5-1 and TRBJ2-3, with 12 bases fitting TRBD2. Germline loops: CDR1 SGHRS, CDR2 YFSETQ. The V gene end was trimmed by 7 bases and the J gene end by 5 bases; junction bases not matched to a gene: 11. The CDR3 is 16 residues long. Here the CDR3 DNA reads TGCGCCAGCGGGGACCCTAGCGGGAGGGCCGGAGATACGCAGTATTTT. Residues: CASGDPSGRAGDTQYF.

In this sample, this clonotype turned up many times. This rearrangement joins TRBV5-6 to TRBJ2-1, with 7 bases identical to TRBD2. V was pared by 0 bases and J by 8 bases, with 11 bases of the junction left unmatched. The germline V gene encodes CDR1 SGHDT and CDR2 YYEEEE. The CDR3 spans 16 residues. The chain's CDR3 is CASSLGASGAMDEQFF. The CDR3 DNA reads TGTGCCAGCAGCTTGGGGGCTAGCGGAGCAATGGATGAGCAGTTCTTC.

This clonotype has a count of ten or more. The gene calls are TRBV20-1 and TRBJ2-7, with a tentative D call TRBD1 (7 bases). Germline V lookup: CDR1 DFQATT, CDR2 SNEGSKA (reference sequence). The V end lost 6 bases, the J end lost 1 base, and 19 bases lay between the germline ends. This CDR3 has 15 residues. CDR3 in DNA: TGCAGTGCCGACGCGGGACAGCCCATTTCCTACGAGCAGTACTTC. Its translation: CSADAGQPISYEQYF.

This clonotype was recorded at least ten times. The chain joins TRBV25-1 to TRBJ2-6; unclear D gene. V lost 4 bases, J lost 1 base, and 11 bases lay in between. Germline CDR1 and CDR2: MGHDK and SYGVNS. The CDR3 is 16 amino acids. The CDR3 sequence: CASSARPVSGANVLTF. CDR3 sequence (DNA): TGTGCCAGCAGTGCCCGGCCAGTTTCTGGGGCCAACGTCCTGACTTTC. Full variable domain (rest looked up from reference TRBV25-1 and TRBJ2-6): EADIYQTPRYLVIGTGKKITLECSQTMGHDKMYWYQQDPGMELHLIHYSYGVNSTEKGDLSSESTVSRIRTEHFPLTLESARPSHTSQYLCASSARPVSGANVLTFGAGSRLTVL.

By its share, this clonotype is medium-sized. The V gene is TRBV12-3 or TRBV12-4, the J gene TRBJ2-1; tentatively, D is TRBD2 (6 bases). Trimming cost V 0 bases and J 5 bases, with 11 bases left between them. The CDR3 is 15 residues long. CDR3 amino acids: CASSLAGGAHNEQFF. DNA of the CDR3: TGTGCCAGCAGTTTAGCGGGAGGTGCCCACAATGAGCAGTTCTTC.

This clonotype was found a few times. The V call is TRBV5-6, the J call TRBJ2-5, with 8 bases fitting TRBD1. In germline, CDR1 is SGHDT, CDR2 YYEEEE. Germline trimming cut 4 bases from V and 5 bases from J; bases unmatched to any gene: 4. The CDR3 is made up of 13 amino acids. CDR3 sequence: CASSRQGPETQYF. The CDR3 DNA is TGTGCCAGCAGCCGACAGGGGCCCGAGACCCAGTACTTC.

The sample holds many counts of this clonotype. This chain uses TRBV3-1 with TRBJ1-1; perhaps TRBD1 as D (6 bases). Trimming left V 3 bases short and J 3 bases short, with 11 bases between. Germline assignment: CDR1 LGHDT and CDR2 YNNKEL (reference sequence). The CDR3 runs to 14 residues. The CDR3 nucleotides are TGTGCCAGCAGCCAGGACAGTTCTTACACTGAAGCTTTCTTT. This encodes CASSQDSSYTEAFF.

This clonotype was detected many times. The chain carries TRBV5-1 and TRBJ2-7; unclear D gene. V lost 4 bases, J lost 0 bases, and 14 bases lay in between. Germline V gene data show CDR1 as SGHRS and CDR2 as YFSETQ. The CDR3 has 15 residues. This chain's CDR3 is CASSLDGLSSYEQYF. The DNA for the CDR3 is TGCGCCAGCAGCCTGGACGGGTTAAGCTCCTACGAGCAGTACTTC. Drawing the rest from reference TRBV5-1 and TRBJ2-7, the complete variable domain is KAGVTQTPRYLIKTRGQQVTLSCSPISGHRSVSWYQQTPGQGLQFLFEYFSETQRNKGNFPGRFSGRQFSNSRSEMNVSTLELGDSALYLCASSLDGLSSYEQYFGPGTRLTVT.

This chain connects TRBV10-3 to TRBJ1-3; D perhaps matches TRBD1 (5 bases). From germline, CDR1 is ENHRY and CDR2 SYGVKD. V lost 4 bases to trimming and J lost 0 bases, with 10 bases between them. This CDR3 spans 15 amino acids. The CDR3 region is CAISGDDYSGNTIYF. The CDR3 DNA reads as TGTGCCATCAGTGGGGACGACTACTCTGGAAACACCATATATTTT.